Presented here are 25 T cell receptor beta chains from one specimen sequenced in a study of blood T cell repertoires in COVID-19. The method was immunoSEQ multiplex PCR; TCRdb's version includes in-frame clones alone and lacks a portion of them. In the table there are some 90,000 clones, 65% to 90% of which are singletons. Sample: peripheral blood. These receptors all stem from a man aged 80 or over with active or convalescent COVID-19.

J is TRBJ2-1 and V is TRBV4-1; TRBD2 aligns across 11 bases. Looked up from germline, CDR1 is MGHRA and CDR2 is YSYEKL. The ends lost 1 base at V and 11 bases at J; junction bases unmatched: 7. The CDR3 extends over 15 amino acids. The CDR3 coding sequence is TGCGCCAGCAGCCAAGCTCCGGGACTAGCGGATAAGCAGTTCTTC. This gives the protein CASSQAPGLADKQFF.

This clone appeared once. The CDR3 loop is CASSERAGLEGYEQYF. The CDR3 DNA is TGTGCCAGCAGTGAAAGAGCGGGACTAGAGGGCTACGAGCAGTACTTC. The chain carries TRBV6-1 and TRBJ2-7; 8 bases align to TRBD2. Germline CDR1 reads MNHNS; CDR2 reads SASEGT. CDR3 length: 16 residues. Unmatched junction bases numbered 9, after V lost 2 bases and J lost 3 bases.

The V and J genes are TRBV2 and TRBJ1-5; D possibly corresponds to TRBD1 (6 bases). The CDR3 runs 15 residues. Germline CDR1 and CDR2: SNHLY and FYNNEI. V was clipped by 4 bases and J by 7 bases, with 17 bases between them. CDR3 nucleotide sequence: TGTGCCAGCAGTGTAATAACAGGGCTGGGCCAGCCCCAGCATTTT. This encodes CASSVITGLGQPQHF.

The gene calls are TRBV12-5 and TRBJ2-1, with 10 bases aligning to TRBD1. V lost 9 bases, J lost 2 bases, and 1 base stayed unmatched. This CDR3 contains 13 residues. The germline CDR1 and CDR2 sequences are LGHNT and FRNRAP. CDR3 amino acids: CASGTGAYNEQFF. The CDR3 DNA follows: TGTGCTAGCGGGACAGGGGCCTACAATGAGCAGTTCTTC.

The chain carries TRBV9 and TRBJ1-3, with 7 bases matching TRBD1. V was pared by 3 bases and J by 0 bases, with 6 bases of the junction left unmatched. Germline values: CDR1 SGDLS, CDR2 YYNGEE. The CDR3 runs to 16 residues. CDR3 coding DNA: TGTGCCAGCAGCGCGGACAGGAGATCCTCTGGAAACACCATATATTTT. Its protein is CASSADRRSSGNTIYF.

The genes are TRBV7-2 and TRBJ1-3; D gene unclear. TRBJ2-2 explains the end of the DNA better; the J call may be wrong. The CDR3 totals 14 residues. Per germline, CDR1 SGHTA and CDR2 FQGNSA. The CDR3 DNA reads as TGTGCCAGCAGCTTCTTGACTTCGTCCGGGGAGCTGTTTTTT. Its protein is CASSFLTSSGELFF.

The CDR3 sequence: CASSDPGTVSYEQYF. The DNA of the CDR3 is TGTGCCAGCAGCGACCCGGGGACTGTCTCCTACGAGCAGTACTTC. This sequence joins TRBV11-2 and TRBJ2-7; possibly TRBD2 for D (6 bases). V lost 5 bases to trimming and J lost 0 bases, with 14 bases between them. CDR1 is SGHAT, CDR2 FQNNGV, per germline. This CDR3 comprises 15 residues.

The chain couples TRBV4-1 to TRBJ2-1; D might be TRBD2 (6 bases). V was clipped by 0 bases and J by 9 bases, with 15 bases between them. This CDR3 is built from 15 residues. Germline loops: CDR1 MGHRA, CDR2 YSYEKL. For the CDR3, the DNA is TGCGCCAGCAGCCAAGAAGGGACTGGGTATGGTGAGCAGTTCTTC. Its protein is CASSQEGTGYGEQFF.

The J gene is TRBJ2-2, the V gene TRBV7-8; 8 nucleotides align to TRBD2. This CDR3 comprises 16 residues. The germline gives CDR1 SGHVS, CDR2 FQNEAQ. V shed 5 bases and J 4 bases; nucleotides not matched to a gene: 9. CDR3 protein: CASSPGLVLGTGELFF. CDR3 nucleotides: TGTGCCAGCAGCCCGGGACTAGTATTGGGCACCGGGGAGCTGTTTTTT.

This clone was picked up a small number of times. The chain joins TRBV4-2 to TRBJ2-1; tentatively, D is TRBD2 (6 bases). The CDR3 has 13 residues. Germline V gene sequence: CDR1 LGHNA, CDR2 YNFKEQ. Deletions cut 0 bases from V and 12 bases from J, with 12 bases between. Here the CDR3 DNA reads TGTGCCAGCAGCCAAGATCGTGGAGGGTGGCAGTTCTTC. Protein: CASSQDRGGWQFF.

The rearrangement uses TRBV28 and TRBJ2-2; TRBD2 aligns across 7 bases. Germline CDR1 and CDR2: MDHEN and SYDVKM. The CDR3 covers 14 residues. The J segment lost 5 bases and the V segment lost 11 bases, leaving 11 bases of the junction unmatched. CDR3 sequence reads: CALSLAGGTGELFF. Written as DNA, the CDR3 is TGTGCCCTCTCACTAGCCGGGGGGACCGGGGAGCTGTTTTTT.

The rearrangement uses TRBV15 and TRBJ1-1, with 10 bases aligning to TRBD1. Trimming cost V 6 bases and J 2 bases; bases outside gene matches: 3. Germline assignment: CDR1 LNHNV and CDR2 YYDKDF (reference sequence). This CDR3 is built from 14 residues. CDR3 amino acids: CATSRQGANTEAFF. CDR3 bases: TGTGCCACCAGTCGACAGGGGGCAAACACTGAAGCTTTCTTT.

The chain joins TRBV20-1 to TRBJ1-1; perhaps TRBD1 as D (5 bases). V lost 3 bases and J lost 7, with 15 bases in between. Germline V gene lookup returns CDR1 DFQATT and CDR2 SNEGSKA (reference sequence). The CDR3 is made up of 13 amino acids. The CDR3 DNA reads as TGCAGTGCTAGTCAGGGTGTATGGCTTGAAGCTTTCTTT. This codes for CSASQGVWLEAFF.

The rearrangement joins TRBV28 to TRBJ1-4; no clear D gene. V lost 4 bases and J lost 8, with 11 bases in between. Germline V gene sequence: CDR1 MDHEN, CDR2 SYDVKM. CDR3 length: 13 amino acids. In DNA form, the CDR3 reads TGTGCCAGCAGTTCCCTGGGGAGGGAAAAACTGTTTTTT. Its translation is CASSSLGREKLFF.

This clone has just one count. The DNA of the CDR3 is TGTGCCAGCAGTGAAAGAGCGGGAGGGACCACCGGGGAGCTGTTTTTT. Residues: CASSERAGGTTGELFF. The chain recombines TRBV6-1 with TRBJ2-2; TRBD2 matches 10 bases. Trimming cost V 2 bases and J 4 bases; bases outside gene matches: 4. Germline V gene data show CDR1 as MNHNS and CDR2 as SASEGT. The CDR3 is made up of 16 amino acids.

The chain links TRBV10-2 to TRBJ2-1; TRBD1 agrees at 7 bases. Germline loops: CDR1 WSHSY, CDR2 SAAADI. V shed 6 bases and J 1 base; nucleotides not matched to a gene: 6. CDR3 size: 15 residues. CDR3 sequence: CASSEQGRSYNEQFF. CDR3 bases: TGCGCCAGCAGCGAACAGGGGAGATCCTACAATGAGCAGTTCTTC.

This clone was seen just once. This chain joins TRBV7-9 and TRBJ1-2, with TRBD1 as a possible D gene (6 bases). The length of the CDR3 is 14 residues. The germline V and J ends were trimmed by 5 bases and 3 bases, with 13 bases remaining between them. Per germline, CDR1 SEHNR and CDR2 FQNEAQ (reference sequence). The CDR3, as DNA: TGTGCCAGCAGCGGAACCAGGGGTGACTATGGCTACACCTTC. Translating it yields CASSGTRGDYGYTF.

J is TRBJ2-1 and V is TRBV6-5, with D perhaps TRBD2 (6 bases). This CDR3 is built from 13 residues. In germline, CDR1 is MNHEY, CDR2 SVGAGI. Deletions cut 8 bases from V and 0 bases from J, with 8 bases between. CDR3 nucleotide sequence: TGTGCCAGCGAGACTAGCTCCTACAATGAGCAGTTCTTC. Translated: CASETSSYNEQFF.

The chain couples TRBV2 to TRBJ1-3; 7 bases line up with TRBD1. The CDR3 consists of 14 residues. Germline lookup yields CDR1 SNHLY and CDR2 FYNNEI. J gave up 2 bases and V 6 bases, and 4 bases lay outside the gene matches. CDR3 DNA: TGTGCCAGCAGGGTGGGGACAGCTGGAAACACCATATATTTT. Translation gives CASRVGTAGNTIYF.

The rearrangement links TRBV28 to TRBJ1-2; D is unclear. From germline, CDR1 is MDHEN and CDR2 SYDVKM. The CDR3 is made up of 14 amino acids. With 6 bases removed from V and 8 bases from J, the gap between germline ends came to 19 bases. CDR3 DNA: TGTGCCAGCAGCCCCGGGGTTATAGCTCGAGGCTACACCTTC. Amino acids: CASSPGVIARGYTF.

This clone turned up a few times. The V and J genes are TRBV4-2 and TRBJ2-7, with 9 bases matching TRBD2. Germline V CDR1 and CDR2: LGHNA, YNFKEQ. The junction had 8 bases not matched to a gene; V was cut back by 4 bases and J by 4 bases. This CDR3 contains 15 residues. This CDR3 reads CASSRVAGAQYEQYF. CDR3 coding DNA: TGTGCCAGCAGCCGAGTAGCGGGAGCGCAGTACGAGCAGTACTTC.

This clone was counted a few times. The rearrangement uses TRBV9 and TRBJ2-1; 7 nucleotides line up with TRBD2. The CDR3 runs 17 residues. Germline CDR1 SGDLS, CDR2 YYNGEE. The ends lost 2 bases at V and 1 base at J; junction bases unmatched: 9. CDR3 in amino acids: CASSVGGSVRSYNEQFF. The CDR3 coding sequence is TGTGCCAGCAGCGTTGGCGGGAGCGTACGGTCCTACAATGAGCAGTTCTTC.

The rearrangement uses TRBV5-1 and TRBJ1-1; D call uncertain. CDR1 and CDR2 from the germline V gene are SGHRS and YFSETQ. The CDR3 is 15 amino acids. V lost 0 bases to trimming and J lost 1 base, with 10 bases between them. The CDR3 DNA follows: TGCGCCAGCAGCTTGGACAGACCCGAGAACACTGAAGCTTTCTTT. Amino acid sequence: CASSLDRPENTEAFF.

The V and J genes are TRBV7-9 and TRBJ2-5; D gene unclear. This CDR3 region has 13 residues. CDR1 is SEHNR and CDR2 is FQNEAQ in the germline V gene (reference sequence). The V and J ends lost 1 base and 2 bases respectively, with 5 bases between them. CDR3 DNA sequence: TGTGCCAGCAGCTTAGAAGCACAAGAGACCCAGTACTTC. Protein sequence: CASSLEAQETQYF.

The genes are TRBV29-1 and TRBJ1-1; D may be TRBD1 (5 bases). V lost 7 bases, J lost 0 bases, and 9 bases lay in between. Per the germline V gene, CDR1 is SQVTM and CDR2 is ANQGSEA. The CDR3 contains 12 residues. The CDR3 protein is CSAGHMNTEAFF. As DNA, the CDR3 is TGCAGCGCTGGACACATGAACACTGAAGCTTTCTTT.